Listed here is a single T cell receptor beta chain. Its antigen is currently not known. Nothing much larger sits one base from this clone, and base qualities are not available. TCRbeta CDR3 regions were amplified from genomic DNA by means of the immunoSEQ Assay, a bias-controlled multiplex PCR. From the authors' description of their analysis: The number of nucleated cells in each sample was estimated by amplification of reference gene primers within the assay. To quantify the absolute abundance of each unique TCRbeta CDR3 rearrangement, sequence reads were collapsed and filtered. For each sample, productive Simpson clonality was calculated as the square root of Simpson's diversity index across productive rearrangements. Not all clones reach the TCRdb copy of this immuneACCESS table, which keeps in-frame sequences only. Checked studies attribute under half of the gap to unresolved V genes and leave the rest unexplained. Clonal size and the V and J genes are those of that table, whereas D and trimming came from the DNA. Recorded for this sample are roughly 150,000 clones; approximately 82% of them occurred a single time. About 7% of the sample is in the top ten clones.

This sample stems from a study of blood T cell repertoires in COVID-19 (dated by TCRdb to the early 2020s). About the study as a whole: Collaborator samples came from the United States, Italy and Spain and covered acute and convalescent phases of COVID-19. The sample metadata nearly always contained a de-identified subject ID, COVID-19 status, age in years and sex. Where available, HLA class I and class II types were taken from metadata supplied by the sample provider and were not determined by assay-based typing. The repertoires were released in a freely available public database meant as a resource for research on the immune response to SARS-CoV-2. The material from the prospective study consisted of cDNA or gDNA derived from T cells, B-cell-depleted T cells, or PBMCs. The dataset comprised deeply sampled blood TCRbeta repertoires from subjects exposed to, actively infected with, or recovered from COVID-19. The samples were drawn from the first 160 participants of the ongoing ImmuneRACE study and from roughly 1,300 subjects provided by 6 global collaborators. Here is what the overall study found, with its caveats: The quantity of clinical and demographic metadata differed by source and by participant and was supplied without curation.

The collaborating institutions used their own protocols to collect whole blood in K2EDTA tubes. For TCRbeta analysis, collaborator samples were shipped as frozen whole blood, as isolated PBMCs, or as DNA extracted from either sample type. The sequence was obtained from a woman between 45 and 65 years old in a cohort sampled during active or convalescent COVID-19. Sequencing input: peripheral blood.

The nucleotide sequence reads TGTGCCAGCTCGCGGACTAGCGGGGACTACAATGAGCAGTTCTTC. This is translated as CASSRTSGDYNEQFF. The sequence joins TRBV18 to TRBJ2-1; 12 middle bases align to TRBD2. The germline V gene provides CDR1 KGHSH and CDR2 LQKENI. The CDR3 covers 15 residues, taking in both the cysteine and the phenylalanine. Of all the DNA, just the CDR3 is kept, 45 bases in frame from base 1. Unmatched junction bases come to 3, with V trimmed by 6 bases and J by 3 bases.